This entry is about one TCR beta chain. Its antigen remains unknown. Each CDR3 protein gets one entry after TCRdb re-called the 5' RACE reads with MiXCR. Altogether over 70,000 distinct CDR3 sequences are present, approximately 16% being singletons, with the ten largest covering about two fifths. The data were taken from a study of T-cell memory formation after mild COVID-19. Findings of the study overall: The pre-infection memory compartment contained some responding clones, suggesting cross-reactive memory joined.

This receptor was taken from a man aged 18 to 29 who had mild COVID-19 (a few samples of this study predate the infection). Cell type and time point are not known. Sequencing input: PBMCs or a T cell subset sorted from them (not recorded which).

Here the CDR3 reads CASSPGETYEQYV. The CDR3 DNA reads TGTGCCAGCAGCCCCGGGGAGACCTACGAGCAGTACGTC. The chain carries TRBV11-2 and TRBJ2-7, with D perhaps matching TRBD2 (5 bases). CDR1 and CDR2 (germline): SGHAT, FQNNGV. This CDR3 has 13 amino acids. V dropped 5 bases and J dropped 2 bases, with 10 bases sitting between them.